Listed below are T cell receptor beta chains from one sample, sequenced in a study of CD8 T cells in ankylosing spondylitis. MiXCR was run by TCRdb on the 5' RACE reads, yielding one entry per CDR3 protein. Found here are 200,000 to 250,000 distinct CDR3 sequences, more than 25% of them singletons; the top ten hold under 7%. The sequenced material came from blood, either unsorted or a sorted T cell fraction (not recorded which). The receptors stem from a male donor with ankylosing spondylitis or in good health (not recorded which). Both conserved end residues are part of each CDR3. The D gene is left open where the match is weak. Where a row states a size, it is once, few, many or the class of an expanded clone; other rows omit it.

TRBV20-1,TRBJ2-3,-,many,TGCAGTGCTAGAGACCTACGGGGCAATCCCAGCACAGATACGCAGTATTTT,CSARDLRGNPSTDTQYF
TRBV5-1,TRBJ2-3,TRBD1,-,TGCGCCAGCAGCTGGCGAAGGGACAGGGGCCCGACTAGCACAGATACGCAGTATTTT,CASSWRRDRGPTSTDTQYF
TRBV7-2,TRBJ2-1,-,-,TGTGCCAGCAGCTTAAGGACTAAACATCCAGGGCAGTTCTTC,CASSLRTKHPGQFF
TRBV2,TRBJ2-5,TRBD2,many,TGTGCCAGCAGGAAAGGGACTAGTCAAGAGACCCAGTACTTC,CASRKGTSQETQYF
TRBV20-1,TRBJ2-7,-,few,TGCAGTGCCCCCTGGGGGGGCCCTAACTACGAGCAGTACTTC,CSAPWGGPNYEQYF
TRBV20-1,TRBJ2-7,TRBD1,-,TGCAGTGCTAGAGATTGGGACAGGGGGCGGGGCGAGCAGTACTTC,CSARDWDRGRGEQYF
TRBV5-1,TRBJ1-5,TRBD1,many,TGCGCCAGCAGCTCCGGGACAGGGGATTTGAAGCCCCAGCATTTT,CASSSGTGDLKPQHF
TRBV20-1,TRBJ2-4,-,few,TGCAGTGCTAGAGACGCGGGATCGGCCAAAAACATTCAGTACTTC,CSARDAGSAKNIQYF
TRBV18,TRBJ2-1,TRBD2,once,TGTGCCAGCTCACGGACTAGCCAATACAATGAGCAGTTCTTC,CASSRTSQYNEQFF
TRBV20-1,TRBJ2-7,-,few,TGCAGTGCTTGGGACGGACTCTCCTACGAGCAGTACTTC,CSAWDGLSYEQYF
TRBV10-3,TRBJ2-3,-,-,TGTGCCATCGGTCGGGGCACAGATACGCAGTATTTT,CAIGRGTDTQYF
TRBV29-1,TRBJ2-7,-,-,TGCAGCGTCCGAGGACTGGCCTACGAGCAGTACTTC,CSVRGLAYEQYF
TRBV12-3/TRBV12-4,TRBJ2-5,-,-,TGTGCCAGCAGTTTGAGGCAGACCCAGTACTTC,CASSLRQTQYF
TRBV4-2,TRBJ2-1,-,many,TGTGCCAGCAGCCACGGAGGCCAGTCGTCCTACAATGAGCAGTTCTTC,CASSHGGQSSYNEQFF
TRBV5-6,TRBJ2-7,-,many,TGTGCCAGCAGCCGCGGGTACTACGAGCAGTACTTC,CASSRGYYEQYF
TRBV20-1,TRBJ2-7,-,-,TGCAGTGCTAGAAGGGACGGGACCTACGAGCAGTACTTC,CSARRDGTYEQYF
TRBV6-2/TRBV6-3,TRBJ2-1,TRBD2,-,TGTGCCAGCAGTCGCGGGACTAGCGGGATCAATGAGCAGTTCTTC,CASSRGTSGINEQFF
TRBV7-2,TRBJ2-5,-,many,TGTGCCAGCAAAATCAACCGGGTCCAAGAGACCCAGTACTTC,CASKINRVQETQYF
TRBV20-1,TRBJ2-2,-,-,TGCAGTGCTAGAATCTGGGGTCCTAACACCGGGGAGCTGTTTTTT,CSARIWGPNTGELFF
TRBV10-3,TRBJ2-7,TRBD1,many,TGTGCCAGTACCGGGACAGGGGATTACGAGCAGTACTTC,CASTGTGDYEQYF
TRBV5-6,TRBJ2-2,-,many,TGTGCCAGCACCCTTGCACTGAACACCGGGGAGCTGTTTTTT,CASTLALNTGELFF
TRBV20-1,TRBJ1-1,-,many,TGCAGTGCTAGAGATCGGGTGGACGGTCGTCAAACTTTCTTT,CSARDRVDGRQTFF
TRBV29-1,TRBJ2-3,TRBD2,-,TGCAGCGTTGATTCCCTAGCGGGGGATACGCAGTATTTT,CSVDSLAGDTQYF
TRBV6-1,TRBJ2-6,TRBD1,many,TGTGCCAGCAGTAAAGGGACAGGGGGCACTGGGGCCAACGTCCTGACTTTC,CASSKGTGGTGANVLTF
TRBV3-1,TRBJ2-7,TRBD2,-,TGTGCCAGCAGCCAAGAGACGGGAGGAGTTTACGAGCAGTACTTC,CASSQETGGVYEQYF
TRBV15,TRBJ2-1,TRBD2,few,TGTGCCACCAGCAGAAATATTAGGACTAGCGGGAGGAAGAATGAGCAGTTCTTC,CATSRNIRTSGRKNEQFF
TRBV3-1,TRBJ2-7,-,many,TGTGCCAGCAGCCAAGAGGTAGGGTCCTCCTACGAGCAGTACTTC,CASSQEVGSSYEQYF
TRBV12-3/TRBV12-4,TRBJ1-5,-,-,TGTGCCAGCAGCCCCACAGGGCCCCTTCTTAGCAATCAGCCCCAGCATTTT,CASSPTGPLLSNQPQHF
TRBV20-1,TRBJ2-1,-,few,TGCAGTGCGATCACAGGGGAGGGGCGCAATGAGCAGTTCTTC,CSAITGEGRNEQFF
TRBV6-1,TRBJ2-1,-,once,TGTGCCAGCAACGGGGGCGGCTACAATGAGCAGTTCTTC,CASNGGGYNEQFF
TRBV20-1,TRBJ1-5,-,many,TGCAGTGCCGTTCCGGAGCCCCAGCATTTT,CSAVPEPQHF
TRBV12-3/TRBV12-4,TRBJ2-3,-,many,TGTGCCAGCAGTTTATTCAGCGGCGGAACAGATACGCAGTATTTT,CASSLFSGGTDTQYF
TRBV10-3,TRBJ2-1,-,few,TGTGCCATCAGCGAACACCTTAAGCGGGACAATGAGCAGTTCTTC,CAISEHLKRDNEQFF
TRBV20-1,TRBJ2-3,-,many,TGCAGTGCCAAGGGGCCTAGCACAGATACGCAGTATTTT,CSAKGPSTDTQYF
TRBV29-1,TRBJ1-4,-,many,TGCAGCGGTGCAACTAATGAAAAACTGTTTTTT,CSGATNEKLFF
TRBV7-2,TRBJ2-5,-,-,TGTGCCAGCAGCTTAGTTAGGGCCCAAGAGACCCAGTACTTC,CASSLVRAQETQYF
TRBV11-3,TRBJ2-1,-,many,TGTGCCAGCAGCTTTGAGGCTAGCTCCTACAATGAGCAGTTCTTC,CASSFEASSYNEQFF
TRBV4-1,TRBJ2-2,TRBD2,many,TGCGCCAGCAGCCAAGTTGGACTAGCGGGTTCCGGCACCGGGGAGCTGTTTTTT,CASSQVGLAGSGTGELFF
TRBV12-3/TRBV12-4,TRBJ2-4,-,many,TGTGCCAGCGGCCAAGGGGACATTCAGTACTTC,CASGQGDIQYF
TRBV12-3/TRBV12-4,TRBJ1-6,TRBD1,-,TGTGCCAGCAGCACTACCGGGACAGGGCGTTCACCCCTCCACTTT,CASSTTGTGRSPLHF
TRBV20-1,TRBJ2-1,-,few,TGCAGTGCTAGGTGGGCTCCCTACAATGAGCAGTTCTTC,CSARWAPYNEQFF
TRBV7-2,TRBJ2-1,TRBD1,many,TGTGCCAGCAAGGACAGGGGCAATGAGCAGTTCTTC,CASKDRGNEQFF
TRBV7-9,TRBJ1-6,-,-,TGTGCCAGCAGGCCTGAAAGCTCCTATAATTCACCCCTCCACTTT,CASRPESSYNSPLHF